This T cell receptor (beta chain) was retrieved from a study of CD8 T cells in Susac syndrome. On this clonotype: The germline gene is not matched at one end of the junction; a read error may be the cause.

RNA was extracted with the RNeasy kit, and a quantity of roughly 0.45 to 1 ug was reverse transcribed using random hexamers. Multiplex PCR with immunoSEQ amplified the TCR beta CDR3 across 54 Vbeta and 13 Jbeta. TCRdb recomputed calls from the immunoSEQ multiplex PCR reads with MiXCR, one row per CDR3 protein. The sample shows some 400,000 distinct CDR3 sequences, approximately 85% of them seen only once. Germline-derived CDR1 and CDR2 are SEHNR and FQNEAQ (reference sequence). The CDR3 has 13 amino acids. The clonotype was recovered from a human donor with multiple sclerosis. Material: CD8+ T cells from PBMCs. The J gene is TRBJ2-7, the V gene TRBV7-9; a weak D match, TRBD1 (5 bases). The CDR3 protein is CASSLQGSHEQYF. Here the CDR3 DNA reads TGTGCCAGCAGCTTGCAGGGCTCCCACGAGCAGTACTTC.